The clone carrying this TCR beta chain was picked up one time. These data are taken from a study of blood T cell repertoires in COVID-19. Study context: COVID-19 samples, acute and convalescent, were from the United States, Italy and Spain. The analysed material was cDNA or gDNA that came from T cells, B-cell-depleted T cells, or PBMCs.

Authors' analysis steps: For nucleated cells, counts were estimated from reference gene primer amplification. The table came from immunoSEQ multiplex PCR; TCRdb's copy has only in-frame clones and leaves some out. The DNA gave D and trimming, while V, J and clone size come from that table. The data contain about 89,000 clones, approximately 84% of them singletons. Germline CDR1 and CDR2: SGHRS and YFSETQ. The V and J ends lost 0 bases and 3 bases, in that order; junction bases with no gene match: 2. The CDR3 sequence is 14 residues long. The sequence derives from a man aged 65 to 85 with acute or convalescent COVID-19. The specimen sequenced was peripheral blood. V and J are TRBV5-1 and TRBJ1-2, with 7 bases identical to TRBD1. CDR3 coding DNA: TGCGCCAGCAGCTTGGGCGACAGGGACTATGGCTACACCTTC. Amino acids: CASSLGDRDYGYTF.